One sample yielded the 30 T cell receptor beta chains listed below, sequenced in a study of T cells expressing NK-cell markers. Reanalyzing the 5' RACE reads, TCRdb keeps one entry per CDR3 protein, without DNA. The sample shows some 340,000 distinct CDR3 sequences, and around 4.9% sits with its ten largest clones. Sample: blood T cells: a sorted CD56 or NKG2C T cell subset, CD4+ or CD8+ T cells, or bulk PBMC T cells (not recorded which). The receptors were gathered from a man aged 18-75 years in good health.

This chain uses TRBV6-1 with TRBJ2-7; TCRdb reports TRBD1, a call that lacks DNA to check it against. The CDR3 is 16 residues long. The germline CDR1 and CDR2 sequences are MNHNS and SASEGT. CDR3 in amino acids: CASSASPGTGDYEQYF.

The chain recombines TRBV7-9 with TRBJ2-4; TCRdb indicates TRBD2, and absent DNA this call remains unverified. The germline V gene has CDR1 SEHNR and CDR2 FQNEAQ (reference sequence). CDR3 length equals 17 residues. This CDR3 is CASSLRVAGAAVHIQYF.

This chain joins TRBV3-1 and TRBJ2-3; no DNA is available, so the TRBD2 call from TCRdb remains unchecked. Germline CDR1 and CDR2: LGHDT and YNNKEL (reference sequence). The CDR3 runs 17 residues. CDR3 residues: CASSQERTSASTDTQYF.

CDR3 region: CASSVGWGSSSYEQYF. The rearrangement uses TRBV9 and TRBJ2-7; TCRdb returns TRBD1, unconfirmable since there is no DNA. The length of the CDR3 is 16 residues. In germline, CDR1 is SGDLS, CDR2 YYNGEE.

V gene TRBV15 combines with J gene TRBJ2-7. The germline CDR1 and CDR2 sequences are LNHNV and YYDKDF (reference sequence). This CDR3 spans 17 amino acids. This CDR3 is CATSRDRQWWGSYEQYF.

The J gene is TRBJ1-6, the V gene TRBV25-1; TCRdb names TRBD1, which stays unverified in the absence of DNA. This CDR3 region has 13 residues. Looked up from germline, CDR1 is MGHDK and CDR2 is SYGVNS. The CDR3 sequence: CASNKGGVSPLHF.

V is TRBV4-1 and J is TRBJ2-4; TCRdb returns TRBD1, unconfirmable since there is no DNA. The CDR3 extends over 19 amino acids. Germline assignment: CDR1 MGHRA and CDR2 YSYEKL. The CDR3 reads CASSQDWLRDTGSKNIQYF.

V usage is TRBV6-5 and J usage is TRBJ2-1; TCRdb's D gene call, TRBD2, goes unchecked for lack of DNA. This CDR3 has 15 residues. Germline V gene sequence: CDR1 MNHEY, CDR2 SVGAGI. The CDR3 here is CASSYGPSGVNEQFF.

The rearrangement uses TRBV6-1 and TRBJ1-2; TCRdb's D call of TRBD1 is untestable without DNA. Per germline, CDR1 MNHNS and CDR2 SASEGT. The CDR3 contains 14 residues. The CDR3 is CASSVRGVGYGYTF.

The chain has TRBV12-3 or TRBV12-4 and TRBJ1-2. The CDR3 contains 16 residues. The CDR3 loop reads CASSLRGRTANYGYTF.

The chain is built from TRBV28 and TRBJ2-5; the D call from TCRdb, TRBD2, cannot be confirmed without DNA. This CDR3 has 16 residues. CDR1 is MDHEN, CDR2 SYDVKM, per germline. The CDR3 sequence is CASSTWPRGSQETQYF.

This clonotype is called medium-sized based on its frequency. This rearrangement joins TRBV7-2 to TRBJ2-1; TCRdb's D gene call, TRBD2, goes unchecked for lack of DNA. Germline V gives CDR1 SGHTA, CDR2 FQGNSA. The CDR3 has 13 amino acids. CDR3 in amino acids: CASSLEAGGKQFF.

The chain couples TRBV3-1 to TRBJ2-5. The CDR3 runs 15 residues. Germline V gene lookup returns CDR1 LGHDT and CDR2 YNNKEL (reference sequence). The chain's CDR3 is CASSQDERRPETQYF.

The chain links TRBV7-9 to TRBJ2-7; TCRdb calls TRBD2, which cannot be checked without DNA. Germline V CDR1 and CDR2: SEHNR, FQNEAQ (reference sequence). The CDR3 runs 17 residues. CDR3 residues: CASSFPPGLERTYEQYF.

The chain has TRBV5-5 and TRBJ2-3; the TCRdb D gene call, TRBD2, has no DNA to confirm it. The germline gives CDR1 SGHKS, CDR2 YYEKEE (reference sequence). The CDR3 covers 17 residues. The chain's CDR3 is CASSYPPSGGAADTQYF.

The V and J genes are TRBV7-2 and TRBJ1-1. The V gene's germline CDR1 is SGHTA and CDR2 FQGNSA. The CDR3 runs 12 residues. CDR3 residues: CASSLEGVEAFF. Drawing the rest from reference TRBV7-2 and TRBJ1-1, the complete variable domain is GAGVSQSPSNKVTEKGKDVELRCDPISGHTALYWYRQSLGQGLEFLIYFQGNSAPDKSGLPSDRFSAERTGGSVSTLTIQRTQQEDSAVYLCASSLEGVEAFFGQGTRLTVV.

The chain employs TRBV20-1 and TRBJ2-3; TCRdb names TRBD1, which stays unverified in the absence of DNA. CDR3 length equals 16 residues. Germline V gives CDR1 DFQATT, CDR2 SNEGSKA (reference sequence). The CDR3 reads CSARGARGGPTDTQYF.

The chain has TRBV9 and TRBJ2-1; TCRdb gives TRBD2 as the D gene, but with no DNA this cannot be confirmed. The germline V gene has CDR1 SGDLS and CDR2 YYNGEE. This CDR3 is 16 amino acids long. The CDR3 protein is CASSRFVRGGSGEQFF. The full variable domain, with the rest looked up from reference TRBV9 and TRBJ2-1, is DSGVTQTPKHLITATGQRVTLRCSPRSGDLSVYWYQQSLDQGLQFLIQYYNGEERAKGNILERFSAQQFPDLHSELNLSSLELGDSALYFCASSRFVRGGSGEQFFGPGTRLTVL.

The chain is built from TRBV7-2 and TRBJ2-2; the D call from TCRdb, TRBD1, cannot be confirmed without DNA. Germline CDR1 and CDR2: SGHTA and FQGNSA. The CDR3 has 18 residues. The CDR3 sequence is CASSLRKTGGTNTGELFF.

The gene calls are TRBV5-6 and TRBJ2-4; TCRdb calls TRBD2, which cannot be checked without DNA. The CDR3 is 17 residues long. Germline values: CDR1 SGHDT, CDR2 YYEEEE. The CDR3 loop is CASSPTGGAVGKNIQYF.

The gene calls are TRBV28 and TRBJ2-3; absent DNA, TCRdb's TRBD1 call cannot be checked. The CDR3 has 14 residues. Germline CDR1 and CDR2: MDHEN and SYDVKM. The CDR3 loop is CASITGASTDTQYF. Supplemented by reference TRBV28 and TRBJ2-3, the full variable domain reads DVKVTQSSRYLVKRTGEKVFLECVQDMDHENMFWYRQDPGLGLRLIYFSYDVKMKEKGDIPEGYSVSREKKERFSLILESASTNQTSMYLCASITGASTDTQYFGPGTRLTVL.

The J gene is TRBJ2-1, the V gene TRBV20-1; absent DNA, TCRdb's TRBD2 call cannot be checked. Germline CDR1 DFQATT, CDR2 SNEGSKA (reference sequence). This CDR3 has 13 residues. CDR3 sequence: CSAPGLAASEQFF.

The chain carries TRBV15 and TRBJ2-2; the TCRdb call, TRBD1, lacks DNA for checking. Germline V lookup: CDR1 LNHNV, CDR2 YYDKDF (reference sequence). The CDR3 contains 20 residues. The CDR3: CATSLPAVDRVLVTIGELFF.

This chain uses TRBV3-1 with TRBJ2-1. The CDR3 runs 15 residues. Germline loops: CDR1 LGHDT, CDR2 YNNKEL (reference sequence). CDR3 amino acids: CASSQELSSYNEQFF.

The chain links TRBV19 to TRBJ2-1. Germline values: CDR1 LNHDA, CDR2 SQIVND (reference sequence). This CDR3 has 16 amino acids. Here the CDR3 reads CASSIVRRDSYNEQFF.

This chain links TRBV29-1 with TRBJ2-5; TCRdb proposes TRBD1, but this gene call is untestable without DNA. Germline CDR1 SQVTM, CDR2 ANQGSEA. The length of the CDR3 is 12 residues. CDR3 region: CSGGGRDETQYF.

The CDR3 region is CASGLVPLAWTGGKNGYEQYF. The rearrangement links TRBV12-5 to TRBJ2-7; TCRdb indicates TRBD1, and absent DNA this call remains unverified. The CDR3 has 21 amino acids. The germline gives CDR1 LGHNT, CDR2 FRNRAP.

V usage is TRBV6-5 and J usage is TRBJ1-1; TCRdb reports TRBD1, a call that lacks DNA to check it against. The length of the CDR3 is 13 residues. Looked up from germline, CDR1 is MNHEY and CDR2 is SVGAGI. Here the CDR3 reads CASSYSGGTEAFF.

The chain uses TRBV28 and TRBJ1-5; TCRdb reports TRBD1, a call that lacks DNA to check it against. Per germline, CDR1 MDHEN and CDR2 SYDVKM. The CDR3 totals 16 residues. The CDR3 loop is CASSLRGIFSNQPQHF.

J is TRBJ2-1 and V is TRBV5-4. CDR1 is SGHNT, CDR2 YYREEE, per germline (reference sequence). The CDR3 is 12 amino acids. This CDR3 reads CASSLEQNEQFF.